What follows describes a single T cell receptor beta chain. Its antigen is unknown. These data are taken from a study of early T cells in non-severe SARS-CoV-2 infection. Overall study: Bulk RNA isolated from unsorted whole blood underwent sequencing; chains were not paired. Study conclusions and caveats: Matching with VDJdb favored anti-spike CD8 responses (missing private and CD4 specificities).

The CDR3 is 16 residues long. The V end lost 5 bases, the J end lost 5 bases, and 18 bases lay between the germline ends. Germline CDR1 and CDR2: MDHEN and SYDVKM. Researchers tagged individual cDNA molecules with unique molecular identifiers. One entry per CDR3 protein, called by TCRdb with MiXCR from the 5' RACE reads. The repertoire has 75,000 to 90,000 distinct CDR3 sequences, approximately 15% of them found once; the top ten carry less than 7%. This sequence was found in an adult who was a healthcare worker with PCR-confirmed SARS-CoV-2 infection or an uninfected control (not recorded which). The sequencing sample was made of whole blood. The chain recombines TRBV28 with TRBJ1-4, with a tentative D call TRBD1 (6 bases). This chain's CDR3 is CASSLGADSINEKLFF. CDR3 DNA sequence: TGTGCCAGCAGTCTTGGGGCGGACAGTATCAATGAAAAACTGTTTTTT.